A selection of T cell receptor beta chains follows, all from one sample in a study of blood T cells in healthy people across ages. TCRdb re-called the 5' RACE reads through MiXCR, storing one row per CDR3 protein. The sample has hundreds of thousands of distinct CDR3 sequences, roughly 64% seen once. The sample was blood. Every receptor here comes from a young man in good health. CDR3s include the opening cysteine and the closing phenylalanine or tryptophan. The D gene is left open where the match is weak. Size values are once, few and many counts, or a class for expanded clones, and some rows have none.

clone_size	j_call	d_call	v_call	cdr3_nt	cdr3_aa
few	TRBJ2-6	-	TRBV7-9	TGTGCCAGCAGTGGGACCGGGGCCACTGGGGCCAACGTCCTGACTTTC	CASSGTGATGANVLTF
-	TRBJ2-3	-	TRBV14	TGTGCCAGCAGCCACCTCGGAGCCGGGCTACCCACAGATACGCAGTATTTT	CASSHLGAGLPTDTQYF
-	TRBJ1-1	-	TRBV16	TGTGCCAGCAGCCGCGGTACAGGCAGCCACTACACTGAAGCTTTCTTT	CASSRGTGSHYTEAFF
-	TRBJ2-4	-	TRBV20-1	TGCAGTGCTGCCGGGACGGGGTCCTACGGGCAGTACTTC	CSAAGTGSYGQYF
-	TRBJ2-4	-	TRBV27	TGTGCCAGCAGTTTGAGCGGATTAGCCAAAAACATTCAGTACTTC	CASSLSGLAKNIQYF
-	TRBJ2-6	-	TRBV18	TGTGCCAGCTCACCTCAACGCAGCGCCTCTGGGGCCAACGTCCTGACTTTC	CASSPQRSASGANVLTF
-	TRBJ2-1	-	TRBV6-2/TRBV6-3	TGTGCCTGCAGTTCTCTGGCGGACCTTAGCTACGAGCAGTTCTTC	CACSSLADLSYEQFF
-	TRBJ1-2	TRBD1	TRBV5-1	TGCGCCAGCAGCTTGGACCTACAGGACAGGGGGCGATTTGGCTACACCTTC	CASSLDLQDRGRFGYTF
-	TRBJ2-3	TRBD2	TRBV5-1	TGCGCCAGCAGCCTGACTAGCGGGGACCCGCGTCAAGATACGCAGTATTTT	CASSLTSGDPRQDTQYF
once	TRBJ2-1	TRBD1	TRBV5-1	TGCGCCAGCAGCTTGGGAGTTCTGACAGGGGCCAGGGATGAGCAGTTCTTC	CASSLGVLTGARDEQFF
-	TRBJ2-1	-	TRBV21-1	TGTGCCAGCAGCAAAGTACGAGGACTAGCGGGCCTATGGGCCTACAATGAGCAGTTCTTC	CASSKVRGLAGLWAYNEQFF
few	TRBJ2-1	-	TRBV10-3	TGTGCCATCAGTGACTCAAGTGGTGAGCAGTTCTTC	CAISDSSGEQFF
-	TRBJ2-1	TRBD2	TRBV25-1	TGTGCCAGCAGTGGGACTAGCGGGAGGCCCTACTACAATGAGCAGTTCTTC	CASSGTSGRPYYNEQFF
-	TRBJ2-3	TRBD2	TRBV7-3	TGTGCCAGCAGCCCTAGCGGGACCCCCTATACGCAGTATTTT	CASSPSGTPYTQYF
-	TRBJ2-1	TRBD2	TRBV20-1	TGCAGTGCGCGAAGCGGGACCGACTACAATGAGCAGTTCTTC	CSARSGTDYNEQFF
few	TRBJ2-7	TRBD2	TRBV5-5	TGTGCCAGCAGCTCCTGGACTAGGGGCTACAATGAGCAGTACTTC	CASSSWTRGYNEQYF
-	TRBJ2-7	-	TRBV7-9	TGTGCCAGCAGCGGGTCTCGGAACCAAATTTCCCAACAGTACTTC	CASSGSRNQISQQYF
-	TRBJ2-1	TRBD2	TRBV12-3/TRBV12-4	TGTGCCAGCAGGGGGGGGGTCCTCTATTCCTACAATGAGCAGTTCTTC	CASRGGVLYSYNEQFF
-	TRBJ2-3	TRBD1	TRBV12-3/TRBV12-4	TGTGCCAGCGCTGCACCATCCAGGGGGTTGACAGATACGCAGTATTTT	CASAAPSRGLTDTQYF
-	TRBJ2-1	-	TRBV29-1	TGCAGCGTTGGAATACTCTGGGGCAATGAGCAGTTCTTC	CSVGILWGNEQFF
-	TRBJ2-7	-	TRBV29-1	TGCAGCGTTAGGGCCCAAGGGCAAGGGGCCTACGAGCAGTACTTC	CSVRAQGQGAYEQYF
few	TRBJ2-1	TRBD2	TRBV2	TGTGCCAGCGGGGGGGGGGTGCAGTTCTTC	CASGGGVQFF
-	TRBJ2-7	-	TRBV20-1	TGCAGTGCCAAAAATGGACTGTCCTACGAGCAGTACTTC	CSAKNGLSYEQYF
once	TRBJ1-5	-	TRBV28	TGTGCCAGCAGTTTTGAAGATGATCAGCCCCAGCATTTT	CASSFEDDQPQHF